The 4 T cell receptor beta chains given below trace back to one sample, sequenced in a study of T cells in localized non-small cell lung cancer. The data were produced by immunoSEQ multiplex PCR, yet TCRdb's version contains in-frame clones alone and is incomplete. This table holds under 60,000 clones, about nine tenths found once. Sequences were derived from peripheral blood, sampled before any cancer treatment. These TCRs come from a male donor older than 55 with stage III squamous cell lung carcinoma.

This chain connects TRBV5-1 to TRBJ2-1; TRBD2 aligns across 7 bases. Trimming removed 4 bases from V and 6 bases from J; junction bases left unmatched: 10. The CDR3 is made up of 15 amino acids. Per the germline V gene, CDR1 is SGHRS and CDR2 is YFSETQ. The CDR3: CASSPPLASLNEQFF. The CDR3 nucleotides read TGCGCCAGCAGCCCGCCACTAGCGAGCCTCAATGAGCAGTTCTTC.

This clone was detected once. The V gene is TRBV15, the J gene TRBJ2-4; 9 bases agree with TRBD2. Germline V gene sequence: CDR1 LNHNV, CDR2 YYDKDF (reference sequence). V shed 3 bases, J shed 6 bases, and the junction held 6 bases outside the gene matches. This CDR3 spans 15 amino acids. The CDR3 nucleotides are TGTGCCACCAGCAGGGTGACTAGCGGCCTAAACATTCAGTACTTC. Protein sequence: CATSRVTSGLNIQYF.

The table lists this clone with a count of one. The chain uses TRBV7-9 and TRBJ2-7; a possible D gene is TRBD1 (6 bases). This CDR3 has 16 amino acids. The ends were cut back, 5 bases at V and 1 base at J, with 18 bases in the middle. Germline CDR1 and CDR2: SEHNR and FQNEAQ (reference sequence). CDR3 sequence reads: CASSDWGQGFSYEQYF. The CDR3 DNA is TGTGCCAGCAGCGACTGGGGGCAGGGATTTTCCTACGAGCAGTACTTC.

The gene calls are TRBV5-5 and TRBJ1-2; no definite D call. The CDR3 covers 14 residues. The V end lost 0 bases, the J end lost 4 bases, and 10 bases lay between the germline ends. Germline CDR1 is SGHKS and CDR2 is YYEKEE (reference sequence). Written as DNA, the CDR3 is TGTGCCAGCAGCTTGGACGACGGCCCCTATGGCTACACCTTC. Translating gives CASSLDDGPYGYTF. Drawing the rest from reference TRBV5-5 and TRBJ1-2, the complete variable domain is DAGVTQSPTHLIKTRGQQVTLRCSPISGHKSVSWYQQVLGQGPQFIFQYYEKEERGRGNFPDRFSARQFPNYSSELNVNALLLGDSALYLCASSLDDGPYGYTFGSGTRLTVV.